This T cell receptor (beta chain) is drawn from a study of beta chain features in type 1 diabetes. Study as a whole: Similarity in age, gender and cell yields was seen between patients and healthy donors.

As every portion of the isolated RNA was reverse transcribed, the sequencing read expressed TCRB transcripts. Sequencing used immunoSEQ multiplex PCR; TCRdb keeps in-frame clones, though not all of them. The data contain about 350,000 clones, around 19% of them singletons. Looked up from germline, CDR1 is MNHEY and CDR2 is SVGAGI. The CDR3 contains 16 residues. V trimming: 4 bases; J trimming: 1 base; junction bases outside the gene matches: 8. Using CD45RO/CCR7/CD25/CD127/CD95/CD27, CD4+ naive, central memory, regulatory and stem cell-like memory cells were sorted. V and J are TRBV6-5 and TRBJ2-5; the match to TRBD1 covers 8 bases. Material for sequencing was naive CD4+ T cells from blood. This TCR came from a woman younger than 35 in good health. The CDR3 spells CASSSEDRVGQETQYF. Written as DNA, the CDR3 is TGTGCCAGCAGTTCCGAGGACAGGGTTGGCCAAGAGACCCAGTACTTC.